This T cell receptor beta chain derives from a study of regulatory T cells in long-lasting Graves disease. Study context: Treatment with antithyroid drugs for over 5 years, together with positive TSH receptor antibodies, meant persistent Graves' disease.

The CDR3 contains 15 residues. Deletions cut 0 bases from V and 2 bases from J, with 11 bases between. The germline V gene encodes CDR1 SGHRS and CDR2 YFSETQ. Building of the TCR beta libraries involved iRepertoire HTBI primers and Arm-PCR of CDR3 regions. Per the study methods: Samples jointly harbored roughly 60 TRBV and 12 to 15 TRBJ segments. TCRdb redid the calling of the multiplex PCR reads with MiXCR, one entry per CDR3 protein. The authors' filters were not applied to this entry. Of approximately 690,000 distinct CDR3 sequences detected, roughly 30% appear once; the ten largest clones hold roughly 46%. Study conclusions and caveats: Researchers reported studying only peripheral blood, not thyroid tissue.

Time point indicated: persistent/refractory GD, antithyroid drugs over 5 years with positive TRAb. Preparation of the TCR library used RNA extracted from PBMCs. It was American Thyroid Association guidelines that determined Graves' disease diagnosis. Turning to this clonotype: The antigen is undetermined.

The rearrangement uses TRBV5-1 and TRBJ1-1, with D maybe TRBD1 (6 bases). Sample: peripheral blood mononuclear cells (PBMCs), taken when the disease was refractory, from a patient treated with antithyroid drugs. This clonotype was sampled from a female donor with Graves disease. This CDR3 is CASSLEGVPNTEAFF. The CDR3 DNA reads TGCGCCAGCAGCTTGGAGGGGGTGCCCAACACTGAAGCTTTCTTT.